These 15 T cell receptor beta chains were sequenced from one sample in a study of identical twins. TCRdb used MiXCR to reprocess the 5' RACE reads, holding one entry per CDR3 protein. Of 700,000 or so distinct CDR3 sequences in the sample, 20% to 25% were seen once. These data were likewise used in another study, on T cells expressing NK-cell markers.

Sample: PBMCs. The source of these receptors is a woman under 30 in good health.

This clonotype was counted many times. The genes are TRBV7-9 and TRBJ1-5; the D is unclear. Per germline, CDR1 SEHNR and CDR2 FQNEAQ (reference sequence). This CDR3 is built from 14 residues. The germline V and J ends were trimmed by 2 bases and 1 base, with 6 bases remaining between them. The CDR3 region is CASSLSNSNQPQHF. The CDR3 region has the DNA TGTGCCAGCAGCTTAAGTAACAGCAATCAGCCCCAGCATTTT. The full variable domain, in which reference TRBV7-9 and TRBJ1-5 provide the parts outside the CDR3, is DTGVSQNPRHKITKRGQNVTFRCDPISEHNRLYWYRQTLGQGPEFLTYFQNEAQLEKSRLLSDRFSAERPKGSFSTLEIQRTEQGDSAMYLCASSLSNSNQPQHFGDGTRLSIL.

This chain links TRBV7-8 with TRBJ1-1; D is undetermined. The CDR3 has 13 amino acids. The germline CDR1 and CDR2 sequences are SGHVS and FQNEAQ. The V gene lost 0 bases and the J gene lost 4 bases, with 6 bases spanning the gap. CDR3 nucleotides: TGTGCCAGCAGCTTAGCTGCAGTCACTGAAGCTTTCTTT. Translated: CASSLAAVTEAFF. The variable domain in full, completed from reference TRBV7-8 and TRBJ1-1, reads GAGVSQSPRYKVAKRGQDVALRCDPISGHVSLFWYQQALGQGPEFLTYFQNEAQLDKSGLPSDRFFAERPEGSVSTLKIQRTQQEDSAVYLCASSLAAVTEAFFGQGTRLTVV.

CDR3 sequence (DNA): TGTGCCAGCAGCGGCCTCACCCGGTTCAGAAGCACAGATACGCAGTATTTT. The encoded protein is CASSGLTRFRSTDTQYF. The chain combines TRBV27 with TRBJ2-3; D remains unclear. Germline-derived CDR1 and CDR2 are MNHEY and SMNVEV (reference sequence). The CDR3 has 17 amino acids. Trimming pared 6 bases from V and 0 bases from J, leaving 19 bases between.

This clonotype was counted many times. The chain combines TRBV7-2 with TRBJ1-1, with no clear D. This CDR3 is built from 12 residues. V shed 6 bases and J shed 5 bases, with 10 bases lying between them. Germline assignment: CDR1 SGHTA and CDR2 FQGNSA. The chain's CDR3 is CASSLGRTEAFF. CDR3 sequence (DNA): TGTGCCAGCAGTCTCGGAAGGACTGAAGCTTTCTTT.

The chain carries TRBV7-9 and TRBJ2-1, with no clear D. Deletions cut 4 bases from V and 8 bases from J, with 9 bases between. The CDR3 runs 12 residues. Germline V gene data show CDR1 as SEHNR and CDR2 as FQNEAQ (reference sequence). The CDR3 nucleotides are TGTGCCAGCAGCTCCCAGATTGATGAGCAGTTCTTC. Amino acid sequence: CASSSQIDEQFF. The whole variable domain, remainder taken from reference TRBV7-9 and TRBJ2-1, is DTGVSQNPRHKITKRGQNVTFRCDPISEHNRLYWYRQTLGQGPEFLTYFQNEAQLEKSRLLSDRFSAERPKGSFSTLEIQRTEQGDSAMYLCASSSQIDEQFFGPGTRLTVL.

The chain links TRBV29-1 to TRBJ2-1; the D is unclear. Deletions cut 6 bases from V and 5 bases from J, with 11 bases between. The CDR3 spans 12 residues. Germline V lookup: CDR1 SQVTM, CDR2 ANQGSEA. This CDR3 reads CSVRQINNEQFF. CDR3 bases: TGCAGCGTAAGGCAGATTAACAATGAGCAGTTCTTC.

The J gene is TRBJ2-7, the V gene TRBV7-2; D is uncertain. The CDR3 runs 15 residues. Trimming pared 1 base from V and 1 base from J, leaving 11 bases between. CDR1 and CDR2 (germline): SGHTA, FQGNSA. This chain's CDR3 is CASSLEAGISYEQYF. The CDR3 DNA is TGTGCCAGCAGCTTAGAAGCAGGCATTTCCTACGAGCAGTACTTC.

This rearrangement joins TRBV20-1 to TRBJ2-3; D remains ambiguous. The germline V gene has CDR1 DFQATT and CDR2 SNEGSKA (reference sequence). The ends were cut back, 1 base at V and 6 bases at J, with 23 bases in the middle. This CDR3 is built from 17 residues. The CDR3 sequence: CSARGHDNYGFVDTQYF. The CDR3 coding sequence is TGCAGTGCTAGAGGCCATGACAACTATGGGTTTGTCGATACGCAGTATTTT.

This clonotype was picked up a small number of times. This chain connects TRBV20-1 to TRBJ2-7; 10 nucleotides agree with TRBD2. There are 16 residues in the CDR3. J was trimmed by 5 bases and V by 1 base; bases with no gene match: 11. Germline values: CDR1 DFQATT, CDR2 SNEGSKA (reference sequence). CDR3 region: CSARAQAGGPFDEQYF. The CDR3 coding sequence is TGCAGTGCTAGAGCTCAAGCGGGGGGGCCCTTCGACGAGCAGTACTTC.

J is TRBJ2-1 and V is TRBV19; D is undetermined. The V end lost 3 bases, the J end lost 5 bases, and 11 bases lay between the germline ends. The CDR3 runs to 14 residues. Germline V gene data show CDR1 as LNHDA and CDR2 as SQIVND (reference sequence). Written as DNA, the CDR3 is TGTGCCAGTAGTATCTGGGTTAGCAACAATGAGCAGTTCTTC. Translated: CASSIWVSNNEQFF.

This clonotype was seen a handful of times. The chain uses TRBV20-1 and TRBJ2-3, with TRBD2 as a possible D gene (6 bases). Germline CDR1 is DFQATT and CDR2 is SNEGSKA (reference sequence). V lost 1 base, J lost 11 bases, and 16 bases lay in between. The CDR3 covers 13 residues. CDR3 amino acids: CSARVDYGGRQYF. In DNA, the CDR3 is TGCAGTGCTAGAGTGGATTACGGAGGGAGGCAGTATTTT.

The rearrangement joins TRBV11-2 to TRBJ1-3; the D is unclear. Trimming removed 5 bases from V and 9 bases from J, with 14 bases in between. CDR3 length equals 13 residues. Germline-derived CDR1 and CDR2 are SGHAT and FQNNGV. CDR3: CASSGFLTATIYF. CDR3 nucleotides: TGTGCCAGCAGCGGATTCCTCACGGCCACCATATATTTT. Full variable domain (remainder filled in from reference TRBV11-2 and TRBJ1-3): EAGVAQSPRYKIIEKRQSVAFWCNPISGHATLYWYQQILGQGPKLLIQFQNNGVVDDSQLPKDRFSAERLKGVDSTLKIQPAKLEDSAVYLCASSGFLTATIYFGEGSWLTVV.

This clonotype was observed a handful of times. This chain connects TRBV29-1 to TRBJ2-7; D is perhaps TRBD1 (6 bases). The germline V and J ends were trimmed by 8 bases and 0 bases, with 14 bases remaining between them. The germline V gene has CDR1 SQVTM and CDR2 ANQGSEA. There are 13 residues in the CDR3. CDR3: CSSRQANSYEQYF. The CDR3 DNA reads TGCAGCTCCCGACAGGCGAACTCCTACGAGCAGTACTTC.

Many counts were recorded for this clonotype. The V gene is TRBV12-3 or TRBV12-4, the J gene TRBJ1-1, with D maybe TRBD1 (6 bases). V shed 7 bases and J shed 11 bases, with 17 bases lying between them. The CDR3 runs to 12 residues. CDR3 nucleotide sequence: TGTGCCAGCAAAGGGGGGGTAGGGTTCGCTTTCTTT. This gives the protein CASKGGVGFAFF.

This rearrangement joins TRBV11-3 to TRBJ2-7; 10 bases are a match to TRBD2. V lost 3 bases to trimming and J lost 1 base; unmatched junction nucleotides: 3. This CDR3 is 15 amino acids long. Germline assignment: CDR1 SGHNT and CDR2 YENEEA. CDR3 sequence (DNA): TGTGCCAGCAGCTTCACTAGCGGGAATTCCTACGAGCAGTACTTC. This sequence encodes CASSFTSGNSYEQYF.